This TCR beta chain was documented in a study of T cell repertoires in cytomegalovirus infection. This clonotype was observed at least ten times. Antigen: not known. Each CDR3 protein is one row after TCRdb ran MiXCR on the reads. The data show fewer than 200,000 distinct CDR3 sequences, roughly a fifth seen once. Germline V lookup: CDR1 SNHLY, CDR2 FYNNEI. Germline trimming cut 8 bases from V and 4 bases from J; bases unmatched to any gene: 11. The CDR3 loop spans 16 amino acids. Findings and limits, study-wide: Summed frequency of shared TCR beta families picked out CMV carriers who also had the relevant HLA. Predominance within the ex vivo response was attributable to HLA-C-restricted CMV-specific TCR beta clonotypes.

The source is a human donor in good health (CMV status not recorded). Some clones in this sample may be carry-over from other donors' samples. The rearrangement links TRBV2 to TRBJ2-3, with 11 bases aligning to TRBD2. The sample was PBMCs. CDR3: CASGGTSGSFPDTQYF. For the CDR3, the DNA is TGTGCCAGCGGAGGCACTAGCGGGAGCTTCCCAGATACGCAGTATTTT.